This TCR beta chain was recorded in a study of blood T cell repertoires in COVID-19 (dated by TCRdb to 2018 to 2021). With regard to the full study: Samples from collaborators originated in the United States, Italy and Spain and spanned both the acute and convalescent phases of COVID-19. The material from the prospective study consisted of cDNA or gDNA derived from T cells, B-cell-depleted T cells, or PBMCs. The dataset comprised deeply sampled blood TCRbeta repertoires from subjects exposed to, actively infected with, or recovered from COVID-19. The repertoires were made available in a free public database intended to serve as a resource for research on the immune response to SARS-CoV-2. Samples came from the ongoing ImmuneRACE study (first 160 participants) plus 1,254 subjects from 6 global collaborators. Sample metadata almost always included a de-identified subject ID, COVID-19 status, age in years and sex. Where available, HLA class I and class II types were taken from metadata supplied by the sample provider and were not determined by assay-based typing. Overall study outcomes, separate from this receptor: The amount of clinical and demographic metadata varied by source and participant and was provided uncurated.

The CDR3 measures 16 amino acids from cysteine to phenylalanine. The sequence is cut down to CDR3 DNA, 48 bases in frame from base 1. According to the germline V gene, CDR1 reads MDHEN and CDR2 reads SYDVKM. Trimming takes 4 bases from V and 5 bases from J, and the germline ends sit 18 bases apart. Another Seattle source contributed samples from volunteer blood donors who had recovered from COVID-19. The collaborating institutions used their own protocols to collect whole blood in K2EDTA tubes. For TCRbeta analysis, collaborator samples were shipped as frozen whole blood, as isolated PBMCs, or as DNA extracted from either sample type. Details on this clone: Its antigen is not yet known. Qualities for individual bases were not recorded, and no much larger clone is one base off.

TCRbeta CDR3 regions were amplified from genomic DNA using the immunoSEQ Assay, a bias-controlled multiplex PCR. The source study handled its data this way. Within the assay, amplification of reference gene primers was used to estimate how many nucleated cells each sample contained. Sequence reads were collapsed and filtered to measure the absolute abundance of every unique TCRbeta CDR3 rearrangement. Productive Simpson clonality was computed per sample as the square root of Simpson's diversity index over productive rearrangements. TCRdb obtained this table from immuneACCESS and retained in-frame rearrangements with V and J assigned. These tables miss some clones; where compared with another copy, unresolved V genes account for less than half of the shortfall, and the remainder is unexplained. D and trimming come from the DNA, and the V and J calls and clone size come from that table. A total of about 170,000 clones appear in this sample, almost 85% of them only once. The ten most abundant clones make up more than 7.5% of the sample.

This TCR was sampled from a man between 35 and 55 years old who had recovered from COVID-19. The sequence is built from TRBV28 and TRBJ2-1; the best D guess is TRBD2, with 6 bases matching. The specimen was peripheral blood. For the CDR3, the sequence is CASSSSAGEENNEQFF. The nucleotides read TGTGCCAGCAGTTCTTCAGCGGGCGAGGAAAACAATGAGCAGTTCTTC.